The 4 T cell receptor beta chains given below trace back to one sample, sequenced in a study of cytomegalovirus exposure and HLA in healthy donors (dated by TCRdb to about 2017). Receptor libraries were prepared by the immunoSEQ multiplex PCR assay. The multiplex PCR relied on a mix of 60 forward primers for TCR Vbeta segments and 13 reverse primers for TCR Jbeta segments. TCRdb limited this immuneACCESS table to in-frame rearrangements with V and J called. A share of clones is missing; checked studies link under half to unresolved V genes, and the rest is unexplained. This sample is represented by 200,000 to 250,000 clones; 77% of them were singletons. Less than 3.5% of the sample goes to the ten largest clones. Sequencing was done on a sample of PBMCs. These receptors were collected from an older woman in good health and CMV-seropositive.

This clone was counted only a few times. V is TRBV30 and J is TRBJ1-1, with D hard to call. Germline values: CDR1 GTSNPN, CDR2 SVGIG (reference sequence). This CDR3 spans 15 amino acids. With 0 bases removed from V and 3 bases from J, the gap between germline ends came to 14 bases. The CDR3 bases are TGTGCCTGGAGTGTACATCACAGTTCGTACACTGAAGCTTTCTTT. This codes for CAWSVHHSSYTEAFF.

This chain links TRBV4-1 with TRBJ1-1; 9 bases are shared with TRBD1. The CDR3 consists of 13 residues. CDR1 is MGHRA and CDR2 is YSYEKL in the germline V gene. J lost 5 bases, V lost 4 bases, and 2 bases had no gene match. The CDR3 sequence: CASSRTGETEAFF. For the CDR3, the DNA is TGCGCCAGCAGCCGGACAGGGGAGACTGAAGCTTTCTTT.

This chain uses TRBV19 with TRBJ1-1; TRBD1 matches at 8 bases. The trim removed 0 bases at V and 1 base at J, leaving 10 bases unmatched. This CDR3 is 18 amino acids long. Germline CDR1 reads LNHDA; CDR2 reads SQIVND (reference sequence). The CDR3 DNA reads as TGTGCCAGTAGTATAGATATGTGGGGGGACAGGCCGAACACTGAAGCTTTCTTT. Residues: CASSIDMWGDRPNTEAFF.

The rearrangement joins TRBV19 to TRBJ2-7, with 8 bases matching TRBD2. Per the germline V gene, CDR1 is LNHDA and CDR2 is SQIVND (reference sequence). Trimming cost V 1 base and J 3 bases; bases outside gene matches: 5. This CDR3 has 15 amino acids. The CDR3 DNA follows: TGTGCCAGTAGTATAGGGGCGGGGGGCCTCTACGAGCAGTACTTC. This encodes CASSIGAGGLYEQYF. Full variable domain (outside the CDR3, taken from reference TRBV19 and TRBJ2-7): DGGITQSPKYLFRKEGQNVTLSCEQNLNHDAMYWYRQDPGQGLRLIYYSQIVNDFQKGDIAEGYSVSREKKESFPLTVTSAQKNPTAFYLCASSIGAGGLYEQYFGPGTRLTVT.